The entry that follows covers one T cell receptor beta chain sequence. Its antigen is currently unknown. Both 60 Vbeta primers and 13 Jbeta primers went into the PCR. Clones were sequenced by immunoSEQ multiplex PCR, and TCRdb holds only the in-frame ones, with some missing. The sample contains approximately 190,000 clones, 87% of which appear only once. The data derive from a study of cytomegalovirus exposure and HLA in healthy donors. V was shortened by 0 bases and J by 13 bases, with 13 bases between the two germline ends. The germline V gene has CDR1 LNHDA and CDR2 SQIVND (reference sequence). The CDR3 consists of 13 residues. Findings of the study overall: TCR beta V segments were, for the most part, productive about 87% or about 30% of the time in an earlier analysis. Most TCR sequences were uncommon, yet certain public TCRs appeared in many donors.

The sequence derives from a man aged 30-40 years in good health and CMV-seronegative. Sample: PBMCs. J is TRBJ1-3 and V is TRBV19; D is possibly TRBD1 (5 bases). The DNA for the CDR3 is TGTGCCAGTAGTATAGATCTTCAGGGTCCGATATATTTT. Translation: CASSIDLQGPIYF.